The 10 T cell receptor beta chains presented below share a single source sample, sequenced in a study of shared clonotypes between healthy human individuals. TCRdb keeps only in-frame clones here, not all; method: immunoSEQ multiplex PCR. The sample has roughly 490,000 clones, around 78% seen once; the top ten hold 10% to 15%. Sequencing was carried out using PBMCs. These receptors were collected from a woman in her thirties or forties in good health. Some clones in this sample may be carry-over from other donors' samples.

The genes are TRBV5-4 and TRBJ1-5, with TRBD1 matching 9 bases. In germline, CDR1 is SGHNT, CDR2 YYREEE (reference sequence). This CDR3 has 15 residues. J gave up 5 bases and V 4 bases, and 7 bases lay outside the gene matches. CDR3 nucleotide sequence: TGTGCCAGCAGCACCGGACAGGGGTTTGATCAGCCCCAGCATTTT. It specifies CASSTGQGFDQPQHF.

The CDR3 loop is CASSRSSGRLYNEQFF. DNA of the CDR3: TGTGCCAGCAGCCGATCTAGCGGGAGGTTATACAATGAGCAGTTCTTC. The chain combines TRBV5-4 with TRBJ2-1; 11 nucleotides match TRBD2. The CDR3 sequence is 16 residues long. Germline V gene sequence: CDR1 SGHNT, CDR2 YYREEE (reference sequence). V lost 4 bases and J lost 4; bases outside the gene matches: 7.

This clone was detected once. For the CDR3, the DNA is TGCGCCAGCAGCTTGGGCCTTAGGGACAACATCAACTACGAGCAGTACTTC. Its translation: CASSLGLRDNINYEQYF. This chain joins TRBV5-1 and TRBJ2-7, with D possibly TRBD1 on 6 matching bases. The CDR3 spans 17 residues. CDR1 and CDR2 from the germline V gene are SGHRS and YFSETQ. V was pared by 0 bases and J by 3 bases, with 19 bases between.

This clone was seen only a few times. The genes are TRBV19 and TRBJ1-5; D perhaps matches TRBD1 (6 bases). The V end lost 5 bases, the J end lost 6 bases, and 11 bases lay between the germline ends. The CDR3 extends over 13 amino acids. In germline, CDR1 is LNHDA, CDR2 SQIVND (reference sequence). The CDR3 sequence is CASSEQGSQPQHF. The CDR3 DNA is TGTGCCAGTAGTGAACAGGGAAGTCAGCCCCAGCATTTT.

The rearrangement uses TRBV11-2 and TRBJ1-1; D is possibly TRBD1 (5 bases). Trimming pared 5 bases from V and 5 bases from J, leaving 15 bases between. This CDR3 has 14 residues. Germline CDR1 and CDR2: SGHAT and FQNNGV. CDR3 protein: CASSPRGAWTEAFF. For the CDR3, the DNA is TGTGCCAGCAGCCCTCGAGGGGCTTGGACTGAAGCTTTCTTT. The variable domain in full, with the rest retrieved from reference TRBV11-2 and TRBJ1-1, is EAGVAQSPRYKIIEKRQSVAFWCNPISGHATLYWYQQILGQGPKLLIQFQNNGVVDDSQLPKDRFSAERLKGVDSTLKIQPAKLEDSAVYLCASSPRGAWTEAFFGQGTRLTVV.

The chain employs TRBV6-5 and TRBJ2-7, with TRBD1 matching over 8 bases. CDR1 is MNHEY, CDR2 SVGAGI, per germline. The CDR3 covers 16 residues. Trimming at V came to 4 bases and at J to 5 bases, leaving 13 bases not matched to a gene. The CDR3 coding sequence is TGTGCCAGCAGTTCGCCCCGGACAGGGTCTTTCCACGAGCAGTACTTC. Its protein product is CASSSPRTGSFHEQYF.

There are many counts of this clone. This rearrangement joins TRBV13 to TRBJ2-3; 8 bases fit TRBD2. Germline V gene sequence: CDR1 PRHDT, CDR2 FYEKMQ (reference sequence). This CDR3 spans 13 amino acids. DNA of the CDR3: TGTTCGGAGCGGGAGATTTCGACAGATACGCAGTATTTT. Translating it yields CSEREISTDTQYF.

In this sample, this clone turned up once. CDR3 loop: CASSLALAGAAEQFF. The CDR3 bases are TGCGCCAGCAGCTTGGCCCTAGCGGGGGCGGCGGAGCAGTTCTTC. The chain combines TRBV5-1 with TRBJ2-1; 10 bases map to TRBD2. The V and J ends lost 0 bases and 10 bases, in that order; junction bases with no gene match: 7. The CDR3 runs to 15 residues. Germline CDR1 reads SGHRS; CDR2 reads YFSETQ.

This clone appeared a few times. The V and J genes are TRBV29-1 and TRBJ2-3; 9 nucleotides line up with TRBD1. Germline V gene data show CDR1 as SQVTM and CDR2 as ANQGSEA. The CDR3 extends over 16 amino acids. Losses at the gene ends were 4 bases for V and 1 base for J; bases not matched to a gene: 9. CDR3 loop: CSVGGQGRRGTDTQYF. CDR3 nucleotides: TGCAGCGTTGGAGGACAGGGGCGGAGGGGCACAGATACGCAGTATTTT.

V and J are TRBV5-4 and TRBJ1-2, with D possibly matching TRBD1 (5 bases). The germline V gene encodes CDR1 SGHNT and CDR2 YYREEE (reference sequence). The CDR3 sequence is 14 residues long. Trimming cost V 5 bases and J 2 bases, with 13 bases left between them. CDR3 residues: CASRQENFNYGYTF. CDR3 DNA: TGTGCCAGCAGACAGGAGAACTTCAACTATGGCTACACCTTC. The entire variable domain, with the rest obtained from reference TRBV5-4 and TRBJ1-2, is as follows: ETGVTQSPTHLIKTRGQQVTLRCSSQSGHNTVSWYQQALGQGPQFIFQYYREEENGRGNFPPRFSGLQFPNYSSELNVNALELDDSALYLCASRQENFNYGYTFGSGTRLTVV.